The present T cell receptor beta chain was sequenced within a study of cytomegalovirus exposure and HLA in healthy donors. Germline V CDR1 and CDR2: SGHNT, YYREEE (reference sequence). This CDR3 is built from 14 residues. With 3 bases clipped from V and 7 bases from J, the junction kept 7 bases outside the gene matches. The PCR made use of 60 Vbeta and 13 Jbeta primers. The data were produced by immunoSEQ multiplex PCR, yet TCRdb's version contains in-frame clones alone and is incomplete. The sample totals 200,000 to 250,000 clones; its top ten clones hold about 0.9%. This receptor was obtained from a woman under 40 in good health and CMV-seropositive. The sequenced material came from PBMCs. The V gene is TRBV5-4, the J gene TRBJ1-5; TRBD1 agrees at 7 bases. The CDR3 protein is CASSSQGKGQPQHF. The CDR3 coding sequence is TGTGCCAGCAGCTCACAGGGGAAGGGGCAGCCCCAGCATTTT.